Shown below are 30 T cell receptor beta chains from a single sample sequenced in a study of T-cell memory formation after mild COVID-19. TCRdb re-called the 5' RACE reads through MiXCR, storing one row per CDR3 protein. The sample carries a few hundred thousand distinct CDR3 sequences, about 13% recorded once. Sequences were obtained from PBMCs or a T cell subset sorted from them (not recorded which). Source of these receptors: a man aged 18 to 29 who had mild COVID-19 (a few samples of this study predate the infection). Cell type and time point are not known.

This clonotype was seen only a few times. The chain has TRBV24-1 and TRBJ2-7; perhaps TRBD2 as D (6 bases). This CDR3 is 15 amino acids long. CDR1 and CDR2 (germline): KGHDR, SFDVKD. V was shortened by 3 bases and J by 2 bases, with 13 bases between the two germline ends. CDR3 in amino acids: CATSDLGGSTYEQYF. In DNA, the CDR3 is TGTGCCACCAGTGATCTTGGGGGGTCCACCTACGAGCAGTACTTC.

The V call is TRBV7-2, the J call TRBJ2-7; D gene ambiguous. The CDR3 totals 12 residues. V gave up 5 bases and J gave up 3 bases, with 8 bases separating them. The germline V gene has CDR1 SGHTA and CDR2 FQGNSA. The CDR3 protein is CASSRSVYEQYF. In nucleotides, the CDR3 is TGTGCCAGCAGCCGGTCCGTCTACGAGCAGTACTTC.

This chain uses TRBV19 with TRBJ1-3, with a tentative D call TRBD1 (6 bases). Germline-derived CDR1 and CDR2 are LNHDA and SQIVND (reference sequence). CDR3 length: 15 amino acids. Trimming left V 4 bases short and J 2 bases short, with 12 bases between. The CDR3 DNA is TGTGCCAGTAGTAGGGGACAAGATACTGGAAACACCATATATTTT. Translation gives CASSRGQDTGNTIYF.

There are a few counts of this clonotype. The chain joins TRBV4-2 to TRBJ2-1; 10 bases align to TRBD1. The CDR3 totals 16 residues. The V segment lost 1 base and the J segment 9 bases; nucleotides outside the gene matches: 9. Germline CDR1 reads LGHNA; CDR2 reads YNFKEQ. CDR3 in amino acids: CASSQGRTGGRSEQFF. CDR3 coding DNA: TGTGCCAGCAGCCAAGGGAGGACAGGGGGACGCAGTGAGCAGTTCTTC.

This clonotype was picked up a small number of times. The chain employs TRBV30 and TRBJ1-1, with a weak D call TRBD1 (5 bases). V was shortened by 2 bases and J by 5 bases, with 12 bases between the two germline ends. CDR1 and CDR2 from the germline V gene are GTSNPN and SVGIG (reference sequence). CDR3 size: 13 residues. The CDR3 nucleotides are TGTGCCTGGAGTAACAACGGGGGGACTGAAGCTTTCTTT. This codes for CAWSNNGGTEAFF. Using reference TRBV30 and TRBJ1-1 for the parts outside the CDR3, the full variable domain is SQTIHQWPATLVQPVGSPLSLECTVEGTSNPNLYWYRQAAGRGLQLLFYSVGIGQISSEVPQNLSASRPQDRQFILSSKKLLLSDSGFYLCAWSNNGGTEAFFGQGTRLTVV.

This clonotype was observed at least ten times. The chain couples TRBV5-1 to TRBJ2-3; 12 positions agree with TRBD2. V shed 4 bases and J 2 bases; nucleotides not matched to a gene: 5. CDR3 length: 16 residues. Germline loops: CDR1 SGHRS, CDR2 YFSETQ. The CDR3 DNA reads TGCGCCAGCAGCCTTGGACTAGCGGGGACCACAGATACGCAGTATTTT. This translates into CASSLGLAGTTDTQYF.

This clonotype was counted only a few times. The chain uses TRBV7-9 and TRBJ1-5; D is uncertain. The ends were cut back, 8 bases at V and 5 bases at J, with 13 bases in the middle. From germline, CDR1 is SEHNR and CDR2 FQNEAQ (reference sequence). This CDR3 region has 13 residues. DNA of the CDR3: TGTGCCAGCGCCTTGTTAGGTGATCAGCCCCAGCATTTT. It specifies CASALLGDQPQHF.

The rearrangement joins TRBV10-3 to TRBJ2-5, with TRBD2 identical over 9 bases. The germline V gene has CDR1 ENHRY and CDR2 SYGVKD. The CDR3 extends over 14 amino acids. The ends lost 6 bases at V and 1 base at J; junction bases unmatched: 3. CDR3 nucleotide sequence: TGTGCCATCAGGGGCGGGGGGGCCCAAGAGACCCAGTACTTC. It encodes CAIRGGGAQETQYF.

This clonotype was seen more than once but under ten times. The chain has TRBV24-1 and TRBJ2-2, with 11 bases that match TRBD1. With V trimmed by 7 bases and J by 6 bases, 6 bases remained unmatched. The CDR3 totals 15 residues. Germline values: CDR1 KGHDR, CDR2 SFDVKD. CDR3 region: CATSGTGGFSGELFF. CDR3 nucleotide sequence: TGTGCCACCAGCGGGACAGGGGGGTTTTCCGGGGAGCTGTTTTTT.

V usage is TRBV18 and J usage is TRBJ2-1; 8 positions agree with TRBD1. CDR1 and CDR2 from the germline V gene are KGHSH and LQKENI. The CDR3 covers 15 residues. Trimming at V came to 6 bases and at J to 5 bases, leaving 9 bases not matched to a gene. The CDR3 DNA is TGTGCCAGCTCTCTCGAGACAGGGGCTCACAATGAGCAGTTCTTC. It translates to CASSLETGAHNEQFF.

In this sample, this clonotype turned up a few times. The chain recombines TRBV20-1 with TRBJ2-1; 11 bases fit TRBD2. Germline V lookup: CDR1 DFQATT, CDR2 SNEGSKA (reference sequence). V was pared by 3 bases and J by 9 bases, with 4 bases of the junction left unmatched. The length of the CDR3 is 13 residues. CDR3 bases: TGCAGTGCTAGTGGACTAGCGGGTAGTGAGCAGTTCTTC. Translated: CSASGLAGSEQFF.

This clonotype was counted between two and nine times. This chain joins TRBV12-3 or TRBV12-4 and TRBJ2-1, with D perhaps TRBD1 or TRBD2 (5 bases each). The CDR3 consists of 17 residues. V was cut by 5 bases and J by 6 bases, with 23 bases left in between. CDR3 nucleotide sequence: TGTGCCAGCAGTGCAGGGCCGGCGGGTACGTTCGGCAATGAGCAGTTCTTC. It translates to CASSAGPAGTFGNEQFF.

The table lists this clonotype with a few counts. This chain connects TRBV5-1 to TRBJ2-5; D call uncertain. The CDR3 contains 14 residues. Trimming took off 4 bases at V and 4 bases at J, with 14 bases between the two ends. Germline CDR1 and CDR2: SGHRS and YFSETQ. The DNA for the CDR3 is TGCGCCAGCAGCCCGGCCGCAGGAACAGAGACCCAGTACTTC. Translation gives CASSPAAGTETQYF.

This clonotype was detected only a few times. This chain uses TRBV29-1 with TRBJ2-5, with 16 bases that match TRBD2. The CDR3 extends over 19 amino acids. The V gene's germline CDR1 is SQVTM and CDR2 ANQGSEA. Trimming at V came to 2 bases and at J to 1 base, leaving 10 bases not matched to a gene. In DNA, the CDR3 is TGCAGCGTTGAATTGGCCGGGACTAGCGGGGGGGAACCCCAAGAGACCCAGTACTTC. Residues: CSVELAGTSGGEPQETQYF. The whole variable domain, remainder taken from reference TRBV29-1 and TRBJ2-5, is SAVISQKPSRDICQRGTSLTIQCQVDSQVTMMFWYRQQPGQSLTLIATANQGSEATYESGFVIDKFPISRPNLTFSTLTVSNMSPEDSSIYLCSVELAGTSGGEPQETQYFGPGTRLLVL.

The chain recombines TRBV5-4 with TRBJ1-2; D gene ambiguous. Germline CDR1 reads SGHNT; CDR2 reads YYREEE (reference sequence). The CDR3 sequence is 16 residues long. V gave up 6 bases and J gave up 0 bases, with 18 bases separating them. The chain's CDR3 is CASTPAGFDTNYGYTF. CDR3 nucleotide sequence: TGTGCCAGCACCCCCGCCGGCTTCGATACTAACTATGGCTACACCTTC. Full variable domain (rest looked up from reference TRBV5-4 and TRBJ1-2): ETGVTQSPTHLIKTRGQQVTLRCSSQSGHNTVSWYQQALGQGPQFIFQYYREEENGRGNFPPRFSGLQFPNYSSELNVNALELDDSALYLCASTPAGFDTNYGYTFGSGTRLTVV.

The gene calls are TRBV4-1 and TRBJ2-5; maybe TRBD2 (6 bases). Between the trimmed V and J ends, which lost 0 bases and 5 bases, there was a span of 13 bases. The CDR3 extends over 15 amino acids. In germline, CDR1 is MGHRA, CDR2 YSYEKL. For the CDR3, the DNA is TGCGCCAGCAGCCAAGATCGGGGGTACGGTGAGACCCAGTACTTC. Translating it yields CASSQDRGYGETQYF.

The J gene is TRBJ2-7, the V gene TRBV12-3 or TRBV12-4, with D perhaps TRBD1 (5 bases). The V end was cut by 6 bases, the J end by 5 bases, with 17 bases between. The CDR3 loop spans 14 amino acids. In DNA form, the CDR3 reads TGTGCCAGCAGCCGTAGGTTCAGGGCCCACGAGCAGTACTTC. Translation gives CASSRRFRAHEQYF.

At least ten counts were recorded for this clonotype. The rearrangement joins TRBV5-1 to TRBJ1-5; 8 positions match TRBD1. Germline V gives CDR1 SGHRS, CDR2 YFSETQ. Trimming cost V 2 bases and J 6 bases; bases outside gene matches: 1. The CDR3 length is 13 residues. In DNA form, the CDR3 reads TGCGCCAGCAGCTTTACAGGGGGTCAGCCCCAGCATTTT. Protein sequence: CASSFTGGQPQHF.

The chain joins TRBV7-9 to TRBJ1-2; 8 bases map to TRBD1. The CDR3 consists of 13 residues. V trimming: 4 bases; J trimming: 6 bases; junction bases outside the gene matches: 4. Per the germline V gene, CDR1 is SEHNR and CDR2 is FQNEAQ (reference sequence). CDR3 bases: TGTGCCAGCAGCTCGTCGACAGGGGATGGCTACACCTTC. Protein sequence: CASSSSTGDGYTF. The whole variable domain, filled in from reference TRBV7-9 and TRBJ1-2, reads DTGVSQNPRHKITKRGQNVTFRCDPISEHNRLYWYRQTLGQGPEFLTYFQNEAQLEKSRLLSDRFSAERPKGSFSTLEIQRTEQGDSAMYLCASSSSTGDGYTFGSGTRLTVV.

This clonotype was recorded a few times. The rearrangement links TRBV7-7 to TRBJ2-5; 8 bases are a match to TRBD2. From germline, CDR1 is SSHAT and CDR2 FNYEAQ (reference sequence). The CDR3 loop spans 15 amino acids. J was trimmed by 5 bases and V by 4 bases; bases with no gene match: 9. CDR3 sequence: CASSSNPGLEETQYF. The CDR3 coding sequence is TGTGCCAGCAGCTCAAATCCGGGACTAGAGGAGACCCAGTACTTC.

CDR3 in amino acids: CASSDIGDRGFEETQYF. The DNA for the CDR3 is TGTGCCAGCAGCGACATCGGGGACAGGGGCTTTGAAGAGACCCAGTACTTC. V usage is TRBV7-9 and J usage is TRBJ2-5; 10 bases agree with TRBD1. V lost 5 bases, J lost 3 bases, and 12 bases stayed unmatched. CDR1 is SEHNR and CDR2 is FQNEAQ in the germline V gene (reference sequence). The CDR3 length is 17 residues.

This clonotype was recorded many times. This chain joins TRBV7-2 and TRBJ1-6; D is perhaps TRBD1 (6 bases). V lost 2 bases and J 5 bases, leaving 22 bases between the germline ends. CDR3 length equals 19 residues. Germline V gene data show CDR1 as SGHTA and CDR2 as FQGNSA. The CDR3 sequence is CASSLQAVRGAADNSPLHF. The CDR3 DNA is TGTGCCAGCAGCTTACAGGCAGTAAGGGGGGCCGCGGATAATTCACCCCTCCACTTT.

This clonotype was seen a few times. The chain uses TRBV7-9 and TRBJ2-1; a possible D gene is TRBD2 (7 bases). This CDR3 is built from 12 residues. The V gene's germline CDR1 is SEHNR and CDR2 FQNEAQ (reference sequence). The germline V and J ends were trimmed by 5 bases and 9 bases, with 11 bases remaining between them. The CDR3: CASSGGGGEQFF. The CDR3 DNA sequence: TGTGCCAGCAGCGGCGGGGGCGGTGAGCAGTTCTTC.

The genes are TRBV28 and TRBJ2-2; 7 bases agree with TRBD1. Unmatched junction bases numbered 5, after V lost 5 bases and J lost 2 bases. Per germline, CDR1 MDHEN and CDR2 SYDVKM. The CDR3 loop spans 15 amino acids. This CDR3 is CASSLRQGNTGELFF. CDR3 nucleotides: TGTGCCAGCAGTCTCAGACAGGGAAACACCGGGGAGCTGTTTTTT.

V is TRBV19 and J is TRBJ2-7; D is perhaps TRBD1 (5 bases). In germline, CDR1 is LNHDA, CDR2 SQIVND (reference sequence). With 3 bases removed from V and 5 bases from J, the gap between germline ends came to 14 bases. This CDR3 contains 14 residues. The CDR3 region is CASSIGQGSHEQYF. The CDR3 DNA follows: TGTGCCAGTAGTATTGGGCAGGGAAGCCACGAGCAGTACTTC.

Ten or more counts support this clonotype. The chain couples TRBV7-2 to TRBJ2-3, with 10 bases lining up with TRBD2. Germline-derived CDR1 and CDR2 are SGHTA and FQGNSA. Trimming cost V 0 bases and J 4 bases; bases outside gene matches: 4. CDR3 length: 16 residues. CDR3 in amino acids: CASSLASGGFSDTQYF. The CDR3 DNA reads TGTGCCAGCAGCTTAGCTAGCGGGGGGTTTTCAGATACGCAGTATTTT. Supplemented by reference TRBV7-2 and TRBJ2-3, the full variable domain reads GAGVSQSPSNKVTEKGKDVELRCDPISGHTALYWYRQSLGQGLEFLIYFQGNSAPDKSGLPSDRFSAERTGGSVSTLTIQRTQQEDSAVYLCASSLASGGFSDTQYFGPGTRLTVL.

This clonotype has just a few counts. This rearrangement joins TRBV9 to TRBJ1-1, with D maybe TRBD1 (6 bases). Looked up from germline, CDR1 is SGDLS and CDR2 is YYNGEE. V was pared by 2 bases and J by 2 bases, with 10 bases between. This CDR3 comprises 14 residues. CDR3 region: CASSVGTTNTEAFF. The CDR3 nucleotides read TGTGCCAGCAGCGTCGGGACAACAAACACTGAAGCTTTCTTT.

The chain couples TRBV12-3 or TRBV12-4 to TRBJ2-5; no reliable D call. V was pared by 2 bases and J by 3 bases, with 4 bases between. The CDR3 is made up of 12 amino acids. CDR3 DNA: TGTGCCAGCAGTTTACTGGAAGAGACCCAGTACTTC. Translated: CASSLLEETQYF.

A word on this clonotype: This may be a read error, as it is one base from a much larger clone. The chain joins TRBV12-3 or TRBV12-4 to TRBJ2-3; 9 bases align to TRBD2. The CDR3 has 15 residues. V dropped 5 bases and J dropped 5; count of bases not matched to a gene: 8. The CDR3 DNA reads TGTGCCAGCAGTCCTCGACTAGCGGTGGGAGATACGCAGTATTTT. Translated: CASSPRLAVGDTQYF.

The chain carries TRBV29-1 and TRBJ2-5; D unresolved. Trimming took 3 bases from V and 5 from J, leaving 13 bases between them. This CDR3 contains 13 residues. Germline V gene data show CDR1 as SQVTM and CDR2 as ANQGSEA. The CDR3 spells CSVEAIALETQYF. CDR3 sequence (DNA): TGCAGCGTTGAGGCAATCGCTCTGGAGACCCAGTACTTC.